A single sample gave rise to the 10 T cell receptor beta chains below, sequenced in a study of control samples from healthy donors and cancer patients. Method: immunoSEQ multiplex PCR; TCRdb's copy keeps in-frame clones and lacks some. The table records about 160,000 clones, 93% of them present only once. Sequenced material: blood. The receptors stem from a man younger than 35 in good health.

This clone occurred once. The chain couples TRBV7-8 to TRBJ1-5, with 8 bases identical to TRBD1. Looked up from germline, CDR1 is SGHVS and CDR2 is FQNEAQ. Trimming took 4 bases from V and 5 from J; bases not matched to a gene: 10. The CDR3 loop spans 16 amino acids. The CDR3 here is CASSSRQGPTDQPQHF. CDR3 nucleotides: TGTGCCAGCAGCTCTAGACAGGGGCCAACGGATCAGCCCCAGCATTTT.

The CDR3 here is CASSETGFFNEQFF. CDR3 sequence (DNA): TGTGCCAGCAGTGAAACAGGGTTCTTCAATGAGCAGTTCTTC. The chain employs TRBV2 and TRBJ2-1, with D tentatively TRBD1 (6 bases). V lost 2 bases, J lost 6 bases, and 11 bases lay in between. The germline V gene has CDR1 SNHLY and CDR2 FYNNEI. CDR3 length equals 14 residues.

The rearrangement joins TRBV30 to TRBJ1-1, with D possibly matching TRBD1 (6 bases). Germline CDR1 reads GTSNPN; CDR2 reads SVGIG (reference sequence). Trimming removed 3 bases at V and 3 bases at J, with 11 bases between. The CDR3 covers 13 residues. In DNA form, the CDR3 reads TGTGCCTGGAGATCACACAGGGACACTGAAGCTTTCTTT. This gives the protein CAWRSHRDTEAFF.

The V gene is TRBV4-2, the J gene TRBJ2-3; D gene unclear. Germline assignment: CDR1 LGHNA and CDR2 YNFKEQ. V was pared by 0 bases and J by 1 base, with 8 bases between. The CDR3 has 15 residues. The CDR3 reads CASSQELVGTDTQYF. Here the CDR3 DNA reads TGTGCCAGCAGCCAAGAGTTGGTAGGCACAGATACGCAGTATTTT.

CDR3 amino acids: CASSWDRRQETQYF. CDR3 DNA: TGTGCCAGCAGCTGGGACAGGAGACAAGAGACCCAGTACTTC. The chain carries TRBV5-5 and TRBJ2-5, with 8 bases aligning to TRBD1. The trim removed 3 bases at V and 2 bases at J, leaving 3 bases unmatched. Per germline, CDR1 SGHKS and CDR2 YYEKEE (reference sequence). This CDR3 has 14 residues.

The chain has TRBV27 and TRBJ2-3, with no clear D. CDR3 length: 14 amino acids. V lost 5 bases and J lost 2, with 11 bases in between. Per germline, CDR1 MNHEY and CDR2 SMNVEV (reference sequence). DNA for the CDR3: TGTGCCAGCAGTGTAAGCCCCCTCACAGATACGCAGTATTTT. Amino acid sequence: CASSVSPLTDTQYF.

V and J are TRBV6-5 and TRBJ2-7; D unclear. The germline V gene has CDR1 MNHEY and CDR2 SVGAGI. CDR3 length: 12 amino acids. V was trimmed by 6 bases and J by 2 bases, leaving 8 bases between them. CDR3 loop: CASRVTAYEQYF. CDR3 bases: TGTGCCAGCAGGGTAACAGCCTACGAGCAGTACTTC.

V is TRBV30 and J is TRBJ2-1; weak D call: TRBD2 (5 bases). Germline V gene data show CDR1 as GTSNPN and CDR2 as SVGIG (reference sequence). This CDR3 spans 9 amino acids. Trimming left V 6 bases short and J 12 bases short, with 9 bases between. The CDR3 DNA reads as TGTGCCTGCACAGAGGGGCAGTTCTTC. This codes for CACTEGQFF.

The chain couples TRBV12-3 or TRBV12-4 to TRBJ2-7; a weak D match, TRBD2 (5 bases). Trimming took 3 bases from V and 8 from J, leaving 8 bases between them. The CDR3 has 11 amino acids. CDR3 nucleotide sequence: TGTGCCAGCAGTTTTGAGGGTCAGCAGTACTTC. As protein: CASSFEGQQYF.

Concerning this clone: The sample contains more than one DNA sequence encoding this CDR3. The V and J genes are TRBV30 and TRBJ1-6, with D possibly matching TRBD1 (6 bases). Germline assignment: CDR1 GTSNPN and CDR2 SVGIG (reference sequence). The CDR3 covers 14 residues. Trimming removed 0 bases from V and 7 bases from J, with 10 bases in between. The CDR3 sequence is CAWSVGQGNSPLHF. CDR3 DNA: TGTGCCTGGAGTGTGGGGCAGGGGAATTCACCCCTCCACTTT.